One and the same sample provided the 28 T cell receptor beta chains below, sequenced in a study of blood T cell repertoires in COVID-19. The assay was immunoSEQ multiplex PCR, and TCRdb's table has in-frame clones only and misses some. The table records tens of thousands of clones, more than 75% of them present only once. The sequenced sample was peripheral blood. All receptors derive from a human donor in a cohort sampled during active COVID-19.

The rearrangement uses TRBV6-5 and TRBJ1-3; TRBD1 might be the D (5 bases). CDR3 length: 15 residues. The V and J ends lost 5 bases and 0 bases respectively, with 11 bases between them. Looked up from germline, CDR1 is MNHEY and CDR2 is SVGAGI. CDR3 DNA sequence: TGTGCCAGCAGTCGGACACCGAGCTCTGGAAACACCATATATTTT. Protein: CASSRTPSSGNTIYF.

V gene TRBV5-4 combines with J gene TRBJ1-4, with D tentatively TRBD1 (6 bases). The V gene lost 3 bases and the J gene lost 4 bases, with 16 bases spanning the gap. This CDR3 is 16 amino acids long. CDR1 is SGHNT and CDR2 is YYREEE in the germline V gene (reference sequence). DNA of the CDR3: TGTGCCAGCAGCTCGACCCACGGGGGGCGTAATGAAAAACTGTTTTTT. Its protein is CASSSTHGGRNEKLFF.

The chain is built from TRBV7-9 and TRBJ1-1; D unresolved. The CDR3 sequence is 13 residues long. V lost 5 bases and J 1 base, leaving 8 bases between the germline ends. Germline CDR1 is SEHNR and CDR2 is FQNEAQ (reference sequence). CDR3 sequence (DNA): TGTGCCAGCAGCCGACACTGGAACACTGAAGCTTTCTTT. Its protein product is CASSRHWNTEAFF.

This clone was recorded a few times. The chain recombines TRBV4-1 with TRBJ2-7; 10 positions match TRBD2. V lost 4 bases to trimming and J lost 0 bases; unmatched junction nucleotides: 6. The germline gives CDR1 MGHRA, CDR2 YSYEKL. The length of the CDR3 is 16 residues. The CDR3 loop is CASSPGPSGGSYEQYF. The CDR3 DNA is TGCGCCAGCAGCCCAGGCCCTAGCGGGGGCTCCTACGAGCAGTACTTC.

This chain connects TRBV7-7 to TRBJ2-7; 8 bases align to TRBD1. This CDR3 is built from 15 residues. CDR1 is SSHAT, CDR2 FNYEAQ, per germline (reference sequence). Trimming at V came to 6 bases and at J to 4 bases, leaving 11 bases not matched to a gene. The CDR3 here is CASSIGQGAFYEQYF. DNA of the CDR3: TGTGCCAGCAGTATAGGGCAGGGGGCGTTTTACGAGCAGTACTTC.

The CDR3 DNA reads as TGTGCCAGCAGCTTAGGGCCCACAGATACGCAGTATTTT. Translated, it gives CASSLGPTDTQYF. The gene calls are TRBV11-2 and TRBJ2-3; no firm D call. Germline values: CDR1 SGHAT, CDR2 FQNNGV. V lost 1 base to trimming and J lost 2 bases, with 4 bases between them. The CDR3 has 13 amino acids.

The chain combines TRBV24-1 with TRBJ2-5; possibly TRBD1 for D (6 bases). Trimming removed 1 base from V and 2 bases from J, with 13 bases in between. CDR1 is KGHDR and CDR2 is SFDVKD in the germline V gene. The CDR3 consists of 16 residues. The CDR3 sequence: CATSDFGRGQQETQYF. As DNA, the CDR3 is TGTGCCACCAGTGATTTCGGCAGGGGACAACAAGAGACCCAGTACTTC.

This chain links TRBV9 with TRBJ1-6; 8 nucleotides align to TRBD1. Germline values: CDR1 SGDLS, CDR2 YYNGEE. Trimming took 4 bases from V and 9 from J; bases not matched to a gene: 3. There are 13 residues in the CDR3. CDR3 protein: CASSPGQGSPLHF. CDR3 nucleotide sequence: TGTGCCAGCAGCCCCGGACAGGGTTCACCCCTCCACTTT. The full variable domain, its missing parts supplied by reference TRBV9 and TRBJ1-6, is DSGVTQTPKHLITATGQRVTLRCSPRSGDLSVYWYQQSLDQGLQFLIQYYNGEERAKGNILERFSAQQFPDLHSELNLSSLELGDSALYFCASSPGQGSPLHFGNGTRLTVT.

The chain has TRBV9 and TRBJ1-6; D perhaps matches TRBD1 (6 bases). Trimming removed 0 bases from V and 18 bases from J, with 16 bases in between. The CDR3 has 13 amino acids. Germline lookup yields CDR1 SGDLS and CDR2 YYNGEE. The CDR3, as DNA: TGTGCCAGCAGCGTAGCAAGGGACACGACTCCCCACTTT. This sequence encodes CASSVARDTTPHF.

CDR3 sequence: CASSQDRTGNTIYF. The CDR3 coding sequence is TGTGCCAGCAGCCAAGATCGGACAGGGAACACCATATATTTT. The V call is TRBV3-1 (or the pseudogene TRBV3-2), the J call TRBJ1-3; 8 positions agree with TRBD1. V was clipped by 0 bases and J by 7 bases; unmatched bases: 2. The germline V gene has CDR1 LGHDT and CDR2 YNNKEL (reference sequence). The length of the CDR3 is 14 residues.

This clone occurred once. The rearrangement uses TRBV5-1 and TRBJ2-7, with 12 bases that match TRBD1. The CDR3 totals 16 residues. Germline V lookup: CDR1 SGHRS, CDR2 YFSETQ. Trimming cost V 3 bases and J 3 bases; bases outside gene matches: 7. CDR3 in amino acids: CASSSGQGARDYEQYF. In DNA, the CDR3 is TGCGCCAGCAGCTCGGGACAGGGGGCGCGAGACTACGAGCAGTACTTC. The full variable domain, in which reference TRBV5-1 and TRBJ2-7 provide the parts outside the CDR3, is KAGVTQTPRYLIKTRGQQVTLSCSPISGHRSVSWYQQTPGQGLQFLFEYFSETQRNKGNFPGRFSGRQFSNSRSEMNVSTLELGDSALYLCASSSGQGARDYEQYFGPGTRLTVT.

This rearrangement joins TRBV2 to TRBJ1-4; D remains unclear. This CDR3 is built from 13 residues. V was clipped by 8 bases and J by 2 bases, with 9 bases between them. Germline CDR1 reads SNHLY; CDR2 reads FYNNEI. In DNA form, the CDR3 reads TGTGCCAGCCAACCGGAGACTAATGAAAAACTGTTTTTT. The encoded protein is CASQPETNEKLFF. The whole variable domain, filled in from reference TRBV2 and TRBJ1-4, reads EPEVTQTPSHQVTQMGQEVILRCVPISNHLYFYWYRQILGQKVEFLVSFYNNEISEKSEIFDDQFSVERPDGSNFTLKIRSTKLEDSAMYFCASQPETNEKLFFGSGTQLSVL.

The gene calls are TRBV10-1 and TRBJ1-3, with 7 nucleotides matching TRBD1. After removal of 2 bases from V and 1 base from J, the junction contained 2 bases not matched to a gene. The CDR3 extends over 15 amino acids. Germline-derived CDR1 and CDR2 are WNHNN and SYGVQD (reference sequence). CDR3 protein: CASSEAGGSGNTIYF. The CDR3, as DNA: TGCGCCAGCAGTGAGGCAGGGGGATCTGGAAACACCATATATTTT.

CDR3: CASSYDRQETQYF. Here the CDR3 DNA reads TGTGCCAGCAGTTACGACAGACAAGAGACCCAGTACTTC. The chain uses TRBV12-3 or TRBV12-4 and TRBJ2-5; weak D call: TRBD1 (5 bases). CDR3 length equals 13 residues. Trimming removed 4 bases from V and 2 bases from J, with 8 bases in between.

This chain's CDR3 is CASSSRTGGYEQYF. The DNA of the CDR3 is TGTGCCAGCAGTTCGCGGACAGGGGGTTACGAGCAGTACTTC. This sequence joins TRBV6-5 and TRBJ2-7; 10 positions agree with TRBD1. V shed 4 bases and J 4 bases; nucleotides not matched to a gene: 4. Germline assignment: CDR1 MNHEY and CDR2 SVGAGI. The length of the CDR3 is 14 residues.

This sequence joins TRBV27 and TRBJ2-3, with D possibly TRBD1 on 6 matching bases. Germline-derived CDR1 and CDR2 are MNHEY and SMNVEV (reference sequence). This CDR3 is built from 15 residues. V shed 2 bases and J shed 2 bases, with 11 bases lying between them. The CDR3 DNA reads TGTGCCAGCAGTTTAGTGGGGGCAAACACAGATACGCAGTATTTT. It is translated as CASSLVGANTDTQYF.

This rearrangement joins TRBV9 to TRBJ2-7, with D tentatively TRBD2 (5 bases). The CDR3 sequence is 14 residues long. The ends were cut back, 0 bases at V and 7 bases at J, with 14 bases in the middle. The germline CDR1 and CDR2 sequences are SGDLS and YYNGEE. CDR3 bases: TGTGCCAGCAGCGTAGACCCCGCGGGCAGAGAGCAGTACTTC. Its protein product is CASSVDPAGREQYF.

The chain is built from TRBV28 and TRBJ1-6; 8 bases are a match to TRBD1. The V gene end was trimmed by 3 bases and the J gene end by 8 bases; junction bases not matched to a gene: 6. The germline gives CDR1 MDHEN, CDR2 SYDVKM. CDR3 length: 15 residues. In nucleotides, the CDR3 is TGTGCCAGCAGTTTTATAGGGGACAGGCATTCACCCCTCCACTTT. Translating gives CASSFIGDRHSPLHF.

This clone has a single count. This rearrangement joins TRBV2 to TRBJ1-2; D remains unclear. The germline gives CDR1 SNHLY, CDR2 FYNNEI. V shed 5 bases and J shed 8 bases, with 15 bases lying between them. The CDR3 is 13 amino acids. CDR3 in amino acids: CASSTTEGRGYTF. DNA for the CDR3: TGTGCCAGCAGTACAACGGAGGGTAGGGGCTACACCTTC.

This chain connects TRBV23-1 to TRBJ2-5, with 10 bases lining up with TRBD2. TRBV23-1 is classed as an ORF, of uncertain function. The CDR3 totals 15 residues. The ends lost 4 bases at V and 4 bases at J; junction bases unmatched: 6. CDR3 protein: CASSPSSGGVETQYF. The DNA for the CDR3 is TGCGCCAGCAGTCCGAGCAGCGGGGGGGTAGAGACCCAGTACTTC.

There are a few counts of this clone. DNA for the CDR3: TGTGCCAGCAGCGCTAGGACAGCCTTGAATGAAAAACTGTTTTTT. Translated: CASSARTALNEKLFF. The genes are TRBV7-9 and TRBJ1-4; TRBD1 is a possible D gene (6 bases). Germline CDR1 and CDR2: SEHNR and FQNEAQ (reference sequence). CDR3 length: 15 amino acids. V lost 5 bases and J lost 5, with 15 bases in between.

The chain has TRBV6-1 and TRBJ1-4; D is uncertain. The CDR3 length is 16 residues. Trimming removed 4 bases at V and 3 bases at J, with 15 bases between. From germline, CDR1 is MNHNS and CDR2 SASEGT. This CDR3 reads CASSAAPPPANEKLFF. The CDR3 DNA reads as TGTGCCAGCAGTGCTGCGCCCCCACCGGCTAATGAAAAACTGTTTTTT.

The V and J genes are TRBV21-1 and TRBJ2-1; the table's D call, TRBD2, has no DNA check behind it. TRBV21-1 counts as a pseudogene. The CDR3 sequence is 18 residues long. The CDR3 loop reads CASSKASVLRGAYNEQFF. The CDR3 DNA reads as TGTGCCAGCAGCAAAGCCTCAGTTTTGCGGGGGGCATACAATGAGCAGTTCTTC.

The V call is TRBV19, the J call TRBJ1-1, with D possibly matching TRBD1 (5 bases). Trimming left V 7 bases short and J 1 base short, with 13 bases between. This CDR3 has 14 residues. CDR1 is LNHDA and CDR2 is SQIVND in the germline V gene (reference sequence). The chain's CDR3 is CASTHQGENTEAFF. The DNA of the CDR3 is TGTGCCAGTACCCACCAGGGTGAGAACACTGAAGCTTTCTTT.

The chain has TRBV9 and TRBJ2-7; 8 bases align to TRBD1. The CDR3 is 15 residues long. Losses at the gene ends were 4 bases for V and 3 bases for J; bases not matched to a gene: 9. Germline lookup yields CDR1 SGDLS and CDR2 YYNGEE. CDR3 amino acids: CASSFGQGGHYEQYF. Here the CDR3 DNA reads TGTGCCAGCAGCTTCGGACAGGGAGGCCACTACGAGCAGTACTTC.

The V and J genes are TRBV7-6 and TRBJ1-1; perhaps TRBD1 as D (5 bases). The V end was cut by 0 bases, the J end by 4 bases, with 24 bases between. There are 19 residues in the CDR3. In germline, CDR1 is SGHVS, CDR2 FNYEAQ. The CDR3 bases are TGTGCCAGCAGCTTAGCTCTTGGGCGTCCGGGGGTTTTGGGCACTGAAGCTTTCTTT. This gives the protein CASSLALGRPGVLGTEAFF. The variable domain in full, with the rest retrieved from reference TRBV7-6 and TRBJ1-1, is GAGVSQSPRYKVTKRGQDVALRCDPISGHVSLYWYRQALGQGPEFLTYFNYEAQQDKSGLPNDRFSAERPEGSISTLTIQRTEQRDSAMYRCASSLALGRPGVLGTEAFFGQGTRLTVV.

The V and J genes are TRBV19 and TRBJ2-1, with 8 bases identical to TRBD1. CDR1 and CDR2 (germline): LNHDA, SQIVND (reference sequence). The CDR3 is 15 residues long. Trimming at V came to 5 bases and at J to 5 bases, leaving 8 bases not matched to a gene. CDR3 sequence: CASSPRQGLHNEQFF. The CDR3 nucleotides are TGTGCCAGTAGTCCACGACAGGGGCTTCACAATGAGCAGTTCTTC.

The chain is built from TRBV9 and TRBJ2-1; 7 bases are shared with TRBD1. Germline assignment: CDR1 SGDLS and CDR2 YYNGEE. V lost 4 bases, J lost 3 bases, and 10 bases stayed unmatched. The CDR3 has 16 amino acids. CDR3 coding DNA: TGTGCCAGCAGCCCCCGTCCGGGACAGTTCTACAATGAGCAGTTCTTC. Protein: CASSPRPGQFYNEQFF.